This TCR beta chain was retrieved from a study of regulatory T cells in long-lasting Graves disease. Findings and caveats of the study: Among the persistent patients, fewer than 3,500 public clonotypes were shared, more than the 950 to 1,000 shared among new patients. Accuracy was possibly reduced by small sample size. TRBV28, TRBJ1-2 and TRBJ2-5 emerged as the favored segments in persistent disease.

Time point specified: persistent/refractory GD, antithyroid drugs over 5 years with positive TRAb. Researchers made the TCR library from RNA that was extracted from PBMCs. Sequencing libraries for TCR beta were prepared with iRepertoire HTBI primers and Arm-PCR of CDR3 regions. Each CDR3 protein is one row after TCRdb ran MiXCR on the multiplex PCR reads. This table has fewer than 550,000 distinct CDR3 sequences, about 22% appearing once. Germline lookup yields CDR1 SQVTM and CDR2 ANQGSEA. The CDR3 is 16 residues long. Of note for this clonotype: Its antigen is undetermined. The junction departs from germline at one end; a sequencing error may be responsible.

V is TRBV29-1 and J is TRBJ1-2; 9 bases match TRBD1. The source is a female donor with Graves disease. The starting material was peripheral blood mononuclear cells (PBMCs), obtained when the disease was refractory, from a patient treated with antithyroid drugs. CDR3 loop: CSVEDRAGQGIGGYTF. CDR3 in DNA: TGCAGCGTCGAAGATCGCGCAGGACAGGGGATAGGTGGCTACACCTTC.